This TCR beta chain originates from a study of blood T cell repertoires in COVID-19. Study-wide background: The United States, Italy and Spain supplied acute and convalescent COVID-19 samples.

Participants' own reports of clinical history determined their cohort assignment. Assay used: immunoSEQ multiplex PCR; TCRdb lists only in-frame clones, some missing. The repertoire holds approximately 200,000 clones, with 87% as singletons. This clone has a handful of counts. Trimming cost V 5 bases and J 4 bases; bases outside gene matches: 9. Germline-derived CDR1 and CDR2 are SGHDT and YYEEEE. CDR3 size: 15 residues. Sample: PBMCs or T cells enriched from blood (not recorded which). The receptor was isolated from a man aged 18 to 30 with acute COVID-19. V gene TRBV5-6 combines with J gene TRBJ2-5, with 9 bases fitting TRBD2. The CDR3 spells CASSSLAGAGETQYF. The CDR3 DNA reads as TGTGCCAGCAGTTCTTTAGCGGGAGCAGGAGAGACCCAGTACTTC.